One sample yielded the 11 T cell receptor beta chains listed below, sequenced in a study of blood T cell repertoires in COVID-19. Profiled with immunoSEQ multiplex PCR; TCRdb holds only in-frame clones, not every one. The sample shows approximately 80,000 clones, 80% to 90% of them seen only once. The material sequenced was peripheral blood. Receptors were obtained from a human donor in a cohort sampled during active COVID-19.

The genes are TRBV7-2 and TRBJ2-7, with 15 positions matching TRBD2. CDR3 length equals 18 residues. From germline, CDR1 is SGHTA and CDR2 FQGNSA. After removal of 2 bases from V and 2 bases from J, the junction contained 7 bases not matched to a gene. As DNA, the CDR3 is TGTGCCAGCAGCTTATTCGGACTAGCGGGGGGGATCGCCTACGAGCAGTACTTC. This gives the protein CASSLFGLAGGIAYEQYF. The full variable domain, with the rest looked up from reference TRBV7-2 and TRBJ2-7, is GAGVSQSPSNKVTEKGKDVELRCDPISGHTALYWYRQSLGQGLEFLIYFQGNSAPDKSGLPSDRFSAERTGGSVSTLTIQRTQQEDSAVYLCASSLFGLAGGIAYEQYFGPGTRLTVT.

The V call is TRBV6-5, the J call TRBJ2-1; 13 bases line up with TRBD2. The CDR3 runs 14 residues. Germline V gene data show CDR1 as MNHEY and CDR2 as SVGAGI. V shed 6 bases, J shed 9 bases, and the junction held 5 bases outside the gene matches. The CDR3 spells CASSFTSGGAEQFF. CDR3 bases: TGTGCCAGCAGCTTTACTAGCGGGGGGGCTGAGCAGTTCTTC.

The chain recombines TRBV11-2 with TRBJ2-5, with 11 bases identical to TRBD2. The CDR3 has 15 amino acids. Trimming at V came to 5 bases and at J to 1 base, leaving 3 bases not matched to a gene. Germline loops: CDR1 SGHAT, CDR2 FQNNGV. CDR3 loop: CASSPSGGIQETQYF. The CDR3 nucleotides read TGTGCCAGCAGCCCTAGCGGGGGGATCCAAGAGACCCAGTACTTC. Using reference TRBV11-2 and TRBJ2-5 for the parts outside the CDR3, the full variable domain is EAGVAQSPRYKIIEKRQSVAFWCNPISGHATLYWYQQILGQGPKLLIQFQNNGVVDDSQLPKDRFSAERLKGVDSTLKIQPAKLEDSAVYLCASSPSGGIQETQYFGPGTRLLVL.

The chain joins TRBV18 to TRBJ2-7, with D possibly being TRBD2 (6 bases). This CDR3 comprises 16 residues. Per the germline V gene, CDR1 is KGHSH and CDR2 is LQKENI. V was cut by 0 bases and J by 7 bases, with 19 bases left in between. CDR3 sequence reads: CASSPPVLEGSGEQYF. CDR3 DNA sequence: TGTGCCAGCTCACCACCGGTGCTGGAGGGGTCGGGGGAGCAGTACTTC. Based on the CDR3 plus reference TRBV18 and TRBJ2-7, the full variable domain is NAGVMQNPRHLVRRRGQEARLRCSPMKGHSHVYWYRQLPEEGLKFMVYLQKENIIDESGMPKERFSAEFPKEGPSILRIQQVVRGDSAAYFCASSPPVLEGSGEQYFGPGTRLTVT.

The chain employs TRBV7-9 and TRBJ2-7; 10 bases line up with TRBD1. From germline, CDR1 is SEHNR and CDR2 FQNEAQ (reference sequence). With 5 bases clipped from V and 2 bases from J, the junction kept 12 bases outside the gene matches. The CDR3 runs to 17 residues. In DNA, the CDR3 is TGTGCCAGCAGCCAACCAACGGGACAGGGGCCCCCCTACGAGCAGTACTTC. Encoded protein: CASSQPTGQGPPYEQYF.

This chain uses TRBV21-1 with TRBJ2-5; no check of the table's D call, TRBD1, against the DNA was made. TRBV21-1 is a pseudogene segment. This CDR3 has 18 residues. The CDR3 nucleotides are TGTGCCAGCAGCAGAGGGACAGGCACTACCCTGTACCAAGAGACCCAGTACTTC. Protein sequence: CASSRGTGTTLYQETQYF.

This clone occurred once. The chain couples TRBV5-1 to TRBJ2-1; D is unresolved. The CDR3 has 14 residues. Trimming left V 0 bases short and J 5 bases short, with 9 bases between. Per the germline V gene, CDR1 is SGHRS and CDR2 is YFSETQ. The CDR3 DNA is TGCGCCAGCAGCTTGGATGGCTCAAACAATGAGCAGTTCTTC. Translation gives CASSLDGSNNEQFF.

The rearrangement joins TRBV5-1 to TRBJ1-2, with D tentatively TRBD1 (5 bases). This CDR3 has 15 amino acids. V lost 4 bases, J lost 8 bases, and 21 bases lay in between. Germline loops: CDR1 SGHRS, CDR2 YFSETQ. CDR3 sequence: CASSQGSLPPGGYTF. The CDR3 region has the DNA TGCGCCAGCAGCCAGGGATCGCTCCCCCCTGGGGGCTACACCTTC.

The chain links TRBV19 to TRBJ1-1; TRBD1 is a possible D gene (6 bases). From germline, CDR1 is LNHDA and CDR2 SQIVND (reference sequence). Trimming pared 1 base from V and 5 bases from J, leaving 14 bases between. The length of the CDR3 is 15 residues. The CDR3 bases are TGTGCCAGTAGTATAGTGGGCAGGGGTAGGACTGAAGCTTTCTTT. Its protein is CASSIVGRGRTEAFF. Looking up the rest from reference TRBV19 and TRBJ1-1 gives the full variable domain: DGGITQSPKYLFRKEGQNVTLSCEQNLNHDAMYWYRQDPGQGLRLIYYSQIVNDFQKGDIAEGYSVSREKKESFPLTVTSAQKNPTAFYLCASSIVGRGRTEAFFGQGTRLTVV.

The gene calls are TRBV5-1 and TRBJ1-2; D ambiguous. There are 14 residues in the CDR3. Trimming shortened V by 1 base and J by 4 bases, and 11 bases separated the two germline ends. CDR1 and CDR2 (germline): SGHRS, YFSETQ. Here the CDR3 reads CASSLRTSGYGYTF. For the CDR3, the DNA is TGCGCCAGCAGCTTGCGGACTTCGGGCTATGGCTACACCTTC.

The V gene is TRBV5-6, the J gene TRBJ2-3; 8 bases line up with TRBD2. The CDR3 sequence is 15 residues long. V was clipped by 0 bases and J by 3 bases; unmatched bases: 3. CDR1 and CDR2 (germline): SGHDT, YYEEEE. This CDR3 is CASSLGLAWTDTQYF. The CDR3 DNA reads as TGTGCCAGCAGCTTGGGACTAGCGTGGACAGATACGCAGTATTTT.